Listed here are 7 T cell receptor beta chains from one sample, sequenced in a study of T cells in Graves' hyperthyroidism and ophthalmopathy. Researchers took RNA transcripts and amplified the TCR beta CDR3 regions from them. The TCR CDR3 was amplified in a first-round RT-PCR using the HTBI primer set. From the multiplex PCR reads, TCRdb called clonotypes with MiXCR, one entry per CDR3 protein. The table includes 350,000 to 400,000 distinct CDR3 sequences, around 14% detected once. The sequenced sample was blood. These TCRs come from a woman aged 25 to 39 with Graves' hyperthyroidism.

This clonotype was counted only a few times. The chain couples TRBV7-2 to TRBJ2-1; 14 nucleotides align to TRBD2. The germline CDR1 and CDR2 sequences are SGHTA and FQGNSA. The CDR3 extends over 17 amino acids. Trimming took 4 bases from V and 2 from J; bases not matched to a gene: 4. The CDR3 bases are TGTGCCAGCAGCTCGATGGGACTAGCGGGGGCCTACAATGAGCAGTTCTTC. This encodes CASSSMGLAGAYNEQFF.

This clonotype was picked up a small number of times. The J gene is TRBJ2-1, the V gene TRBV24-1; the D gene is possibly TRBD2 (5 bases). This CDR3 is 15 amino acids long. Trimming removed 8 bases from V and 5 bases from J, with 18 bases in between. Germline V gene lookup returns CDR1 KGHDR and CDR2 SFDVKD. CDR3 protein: CATNAPSDLNNEQFF. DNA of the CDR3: TGTGCCACCAATGCCCCCTCGGACTTGAACAATGAGCAGTTCTTC.

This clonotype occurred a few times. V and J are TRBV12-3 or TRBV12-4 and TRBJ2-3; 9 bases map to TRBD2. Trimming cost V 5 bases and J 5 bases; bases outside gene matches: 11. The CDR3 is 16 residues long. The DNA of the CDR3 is TGTGCCAGCAGTCCCCGTGGCGGGAGGGCCAGAGATACGCAGTATTTT. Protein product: CASSPRGGRARDTQYF.

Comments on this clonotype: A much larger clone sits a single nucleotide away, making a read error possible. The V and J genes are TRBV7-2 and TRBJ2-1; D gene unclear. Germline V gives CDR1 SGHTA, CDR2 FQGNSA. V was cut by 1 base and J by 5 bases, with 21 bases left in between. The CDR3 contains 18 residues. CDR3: CASSLVGSRRFLNNEQFF. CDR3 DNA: TGTGCCAGCAGCTTAGTCGGATCGAGGCGGTTCCTCAACAATGAGCAGTTCTTC.

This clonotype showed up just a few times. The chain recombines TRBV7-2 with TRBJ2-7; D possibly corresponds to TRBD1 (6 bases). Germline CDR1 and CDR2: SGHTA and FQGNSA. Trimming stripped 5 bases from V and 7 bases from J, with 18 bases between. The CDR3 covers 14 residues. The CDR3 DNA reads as TGTGCCAGCAGCCCAGGGGAGTTGTGGTGGGAGCAGTACTTC. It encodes CASSPGELWWEQYF.

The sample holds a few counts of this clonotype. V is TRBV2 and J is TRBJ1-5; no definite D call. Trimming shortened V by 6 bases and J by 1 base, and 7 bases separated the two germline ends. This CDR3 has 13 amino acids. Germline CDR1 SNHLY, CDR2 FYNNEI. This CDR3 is CASRKQSNQPQHF. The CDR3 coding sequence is TGTGCCAGCAGGAAACAGAGCAATCAGCCCCAGCATTTT.

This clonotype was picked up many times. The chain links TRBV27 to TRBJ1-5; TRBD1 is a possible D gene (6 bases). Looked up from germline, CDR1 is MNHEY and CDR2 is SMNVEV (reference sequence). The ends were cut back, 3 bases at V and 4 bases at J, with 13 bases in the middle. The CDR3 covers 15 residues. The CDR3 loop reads CASSFTTGFNQPQHF. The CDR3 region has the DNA TGTGCCAGCAGTTTTACAACAGGGTTTAATCAGCCCCAGCATTTT.